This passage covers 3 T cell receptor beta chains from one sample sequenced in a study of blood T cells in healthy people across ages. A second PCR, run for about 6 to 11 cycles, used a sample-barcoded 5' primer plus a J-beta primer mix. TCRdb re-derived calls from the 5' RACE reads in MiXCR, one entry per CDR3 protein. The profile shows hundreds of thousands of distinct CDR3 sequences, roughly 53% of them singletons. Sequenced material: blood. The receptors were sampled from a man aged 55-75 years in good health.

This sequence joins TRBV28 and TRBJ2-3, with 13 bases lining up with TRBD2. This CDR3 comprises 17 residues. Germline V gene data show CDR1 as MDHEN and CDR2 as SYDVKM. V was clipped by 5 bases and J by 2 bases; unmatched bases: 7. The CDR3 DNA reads TGTGCCAGCAGTCTCCGACTAGCGGGGGGCCTCACAGATACGCAGTATTTT. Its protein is CASSLRLAGGLTDTQYF. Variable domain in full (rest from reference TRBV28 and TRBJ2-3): DVKVTQSSRYLVKRTGEKVFLECVQDMDHENMFWYRQDPGLGLRLIYFSYDVKMKEKGDIPEGYSVSREKKERFSLILESASTNQTSMYLCASSLRLAGGLTDTQYFGPGTRLTVL.

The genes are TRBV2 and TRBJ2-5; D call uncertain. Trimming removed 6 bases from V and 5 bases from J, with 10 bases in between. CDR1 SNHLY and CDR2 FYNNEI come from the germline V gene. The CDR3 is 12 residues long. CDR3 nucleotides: TGTGCCAGCAGCAAATCCGGGGAGACCCAGTACTTC. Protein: CASSKSGETQYF.

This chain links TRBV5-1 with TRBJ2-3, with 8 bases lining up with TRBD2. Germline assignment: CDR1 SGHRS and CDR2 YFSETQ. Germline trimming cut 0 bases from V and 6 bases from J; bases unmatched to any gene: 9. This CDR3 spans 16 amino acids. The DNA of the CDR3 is TGCGCCAGCAGCTTGGAAGTGGCGGGGGGTCCGGATACGCAGTATTTT. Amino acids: CASSLEVAGGPDTQYF.